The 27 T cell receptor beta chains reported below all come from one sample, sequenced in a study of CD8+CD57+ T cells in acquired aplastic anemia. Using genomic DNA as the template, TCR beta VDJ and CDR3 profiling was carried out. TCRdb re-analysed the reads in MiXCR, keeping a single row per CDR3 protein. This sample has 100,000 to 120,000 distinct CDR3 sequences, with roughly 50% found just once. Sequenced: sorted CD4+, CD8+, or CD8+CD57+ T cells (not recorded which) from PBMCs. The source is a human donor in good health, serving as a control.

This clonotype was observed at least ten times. CDR3 region: CASSRFGTEDEKLFF. DNA of the CDR3: TGTGCCAGCAGCCGGTTCGGGACAGAGGATGAAAAACTGTTTTTT. The chain joins TRBV7-9 to TRBJ1-4; 7 bases are a match to TRBD1. From germline, CDR1 is SEHNR and CDR2 FQNEAQ (reference sequence). Germline trimming cut 5 bases from V and 6 bases from J; bases unmatched to any gene: 9. This CDR3 has 15 residues.

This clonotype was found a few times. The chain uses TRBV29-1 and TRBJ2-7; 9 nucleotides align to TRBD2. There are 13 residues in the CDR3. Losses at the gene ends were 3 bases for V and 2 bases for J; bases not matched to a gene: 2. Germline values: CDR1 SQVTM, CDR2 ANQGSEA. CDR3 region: CSVELAGTYEQYF. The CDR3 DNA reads TGCAGCGTTGAGCTAGCGGGGACCTACGAGCAGTACTTC.

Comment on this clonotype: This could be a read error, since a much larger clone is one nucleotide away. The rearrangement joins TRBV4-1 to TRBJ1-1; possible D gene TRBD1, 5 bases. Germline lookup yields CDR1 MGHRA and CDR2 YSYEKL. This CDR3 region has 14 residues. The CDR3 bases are TGCGCCAGCGGCCAAGATCGGGCCAGGGTAGGAGCTTTCTTT. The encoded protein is CASGQDRARVGAFF.

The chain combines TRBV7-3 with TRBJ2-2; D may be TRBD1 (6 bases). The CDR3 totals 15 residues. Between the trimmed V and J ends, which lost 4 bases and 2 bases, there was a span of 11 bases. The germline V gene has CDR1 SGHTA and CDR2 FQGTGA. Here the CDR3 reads CASSSNRVNTGELFF. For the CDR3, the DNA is TGTGCCAGCAGCTCAAACAGGGTCAACACCGGGGAGCTGTTTTTT.

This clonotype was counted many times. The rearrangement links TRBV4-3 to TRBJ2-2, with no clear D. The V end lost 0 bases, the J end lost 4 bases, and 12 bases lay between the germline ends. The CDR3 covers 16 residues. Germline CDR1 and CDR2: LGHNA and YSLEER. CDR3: CASSQDFGLITGELFF. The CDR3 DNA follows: TGCGCCAGCAGCCAAGATTTTGGGCTTATCACCGGGGAGCTGTTTTTT.

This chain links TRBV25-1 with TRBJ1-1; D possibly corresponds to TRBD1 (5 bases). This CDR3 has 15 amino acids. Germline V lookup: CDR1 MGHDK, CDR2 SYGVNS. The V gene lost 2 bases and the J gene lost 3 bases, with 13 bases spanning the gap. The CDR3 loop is CASSERYRGDTEAFF. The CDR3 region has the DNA TGTGCCAGCAGTGAACGCTACAGAGGGGACACTGAAGCTTTCTTT.

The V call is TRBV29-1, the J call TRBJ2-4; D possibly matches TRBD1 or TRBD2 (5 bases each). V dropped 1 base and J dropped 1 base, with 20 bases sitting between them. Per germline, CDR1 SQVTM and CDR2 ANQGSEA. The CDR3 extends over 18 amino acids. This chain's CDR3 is CSVEAGDVVRAAKNIQYF. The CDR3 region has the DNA TGCAGCGTTGAAGCTGGGGACGTGGTGCGGGCCGCCAAAAACATTCAGTACTTC.

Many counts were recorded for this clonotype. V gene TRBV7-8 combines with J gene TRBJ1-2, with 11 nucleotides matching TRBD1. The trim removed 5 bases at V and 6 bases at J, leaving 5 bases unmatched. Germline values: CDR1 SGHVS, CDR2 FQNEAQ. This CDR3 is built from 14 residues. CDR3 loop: CASSPDRGQDGYTF. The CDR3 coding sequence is TGTGCCAGCAGCCCGGACAGGGGGCAAGATGGCTACACCTTC.

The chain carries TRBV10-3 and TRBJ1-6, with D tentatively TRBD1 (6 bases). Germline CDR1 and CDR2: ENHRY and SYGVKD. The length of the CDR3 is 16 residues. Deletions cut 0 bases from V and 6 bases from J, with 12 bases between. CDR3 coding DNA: TGTGCCATCAGTGAGTCGCGACAGGCTCCTAATTCACCCCTCCACTTT. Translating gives CAISESRQAPNSPLHF.

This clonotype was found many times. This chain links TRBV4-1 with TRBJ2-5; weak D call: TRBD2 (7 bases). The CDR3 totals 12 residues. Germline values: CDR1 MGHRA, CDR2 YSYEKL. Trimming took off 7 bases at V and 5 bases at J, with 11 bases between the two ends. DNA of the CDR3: TGCGCCAGCAAAGGGGGAGGGGAGACCCAGTACTTC. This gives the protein CASKGGGETQYF.

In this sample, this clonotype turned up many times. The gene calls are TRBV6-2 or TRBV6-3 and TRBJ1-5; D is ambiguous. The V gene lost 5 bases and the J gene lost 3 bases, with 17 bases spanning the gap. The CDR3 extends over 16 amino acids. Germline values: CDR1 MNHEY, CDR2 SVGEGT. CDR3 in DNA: TGTGCCAGCAGTCCAGAAACGGGGATGAACAATCAGCCCCAGCATTTT. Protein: CASSPETGMNNQPQHF.

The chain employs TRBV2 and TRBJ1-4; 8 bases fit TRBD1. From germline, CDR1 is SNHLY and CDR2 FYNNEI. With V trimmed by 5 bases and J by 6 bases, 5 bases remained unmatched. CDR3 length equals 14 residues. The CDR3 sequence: CASSIDRGYEKLFF. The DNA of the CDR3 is TGTGCCAGCAGTATAGACAGGGGCTATGAAAAACTGTTTTTT.

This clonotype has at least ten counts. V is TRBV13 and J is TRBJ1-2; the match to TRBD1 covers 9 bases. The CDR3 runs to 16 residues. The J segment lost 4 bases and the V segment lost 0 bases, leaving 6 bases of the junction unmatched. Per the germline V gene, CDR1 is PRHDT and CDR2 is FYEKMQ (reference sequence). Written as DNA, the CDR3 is TGTGCCAGCAGCTTAGGAGGAGGACAGGGGTTCTATGGCTACACCTTC. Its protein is CASSLGGGQGFYGYTF.

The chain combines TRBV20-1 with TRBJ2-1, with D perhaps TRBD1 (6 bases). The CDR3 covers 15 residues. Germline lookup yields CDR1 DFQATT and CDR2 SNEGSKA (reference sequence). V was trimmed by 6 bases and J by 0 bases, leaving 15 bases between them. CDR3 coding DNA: TGCAGTGCCGCCCCTCAGGGGATCTCCTACAATGAGCAGTTCTTC. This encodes CSAAPQGISYNEQFF.

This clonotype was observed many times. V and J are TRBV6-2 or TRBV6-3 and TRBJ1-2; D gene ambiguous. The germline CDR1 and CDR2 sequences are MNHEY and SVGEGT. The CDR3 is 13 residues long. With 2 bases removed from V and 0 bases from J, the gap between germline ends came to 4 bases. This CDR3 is CASSYEANYGYTF. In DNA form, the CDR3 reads TGTGCCAGCAGTTACGAGGCTAACTATGGCTACACCTTC.

CDR3 residues: CASSRPGSYEQYV. The CDR3, as DNA: TGTGCCAGCAGCCGGCCAGGGTCCTACGAGCAGTACGTC. This chain connects TRBV5-4 to TRBJ2-7, with D tentatively TRBD1 (5 bases). Trimming took off 4 bases at V and 1 base at J, with 9 bases between the two ends. This CDR3 is built from 13 residues. Germline CDR1 is SGHNT and CDR2 is YYREEE (reference sequence).

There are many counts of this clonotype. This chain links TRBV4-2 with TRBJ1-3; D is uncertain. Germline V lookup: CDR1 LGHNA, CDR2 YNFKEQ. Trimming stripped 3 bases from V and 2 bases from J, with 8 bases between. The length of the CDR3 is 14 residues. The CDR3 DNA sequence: TGTGCCAGCAGCCAGGCTGGGGCTGGAAACACCATATATTTT. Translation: CASSQAGAGNTIYF.

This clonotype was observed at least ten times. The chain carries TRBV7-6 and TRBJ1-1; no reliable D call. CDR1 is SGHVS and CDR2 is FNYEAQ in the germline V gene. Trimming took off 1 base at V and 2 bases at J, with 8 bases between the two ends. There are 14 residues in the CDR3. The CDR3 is CASSLGNANTEAFF. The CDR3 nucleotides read TGTGCCAGCAGCTTAGGTAATGCAAACACTGAAGCTTTCTTT.

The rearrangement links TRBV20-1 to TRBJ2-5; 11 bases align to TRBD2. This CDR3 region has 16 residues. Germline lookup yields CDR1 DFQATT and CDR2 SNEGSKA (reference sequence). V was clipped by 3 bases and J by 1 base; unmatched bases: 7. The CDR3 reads CSARSGTSGFQETQYF. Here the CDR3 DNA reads TGCAGTGCTAGGTCCGGGACTAGCGGATTCCAAGAGACCCAGTACTTC.

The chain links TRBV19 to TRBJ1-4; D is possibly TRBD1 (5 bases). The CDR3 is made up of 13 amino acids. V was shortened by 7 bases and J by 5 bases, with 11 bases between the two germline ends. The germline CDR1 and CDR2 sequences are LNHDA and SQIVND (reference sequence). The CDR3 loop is CASKRDGNEKLFF. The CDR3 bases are TGTGCCAGTAAGCGGGACGGGAATGAAAAACTGTTTTTT.

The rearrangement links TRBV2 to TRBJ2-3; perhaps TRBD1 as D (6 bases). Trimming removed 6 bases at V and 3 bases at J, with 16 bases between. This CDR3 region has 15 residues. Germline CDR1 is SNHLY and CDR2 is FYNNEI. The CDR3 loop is CASRGWQGSTDTQYF. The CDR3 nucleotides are TGTGCCAGCAGAGGTTGGCAGGGGAGTACAGATACGCAGTATTTT. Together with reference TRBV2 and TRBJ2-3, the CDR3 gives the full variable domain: EPEVTQTPSHQVTQMGQEVILRCVPISNHLYFYWYRQILGQKVEFLVSFYNNEISEKSEIFDDQFSVERPDGSNFTLKIRSTKLEDSAMYFCASRGWQGSTDTQYFGPGTRLTVL.

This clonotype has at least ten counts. Here the CDR3 reads CSVQTTGNEQFF. The CDR3 coding sequence is TGCAGCGTTCAAACGACGGGCAATGAGCAGTTCTTC. The chain joins TRBV29-1 to TRBJ2-1; D gene unclear. This CDR3 is 12 amino acids long. Germline values: CDR1 SQVTM, CDR2 ANQGSEA. V lost 5 bases and J 6 bases, leaving 11 bases between the germline ends.

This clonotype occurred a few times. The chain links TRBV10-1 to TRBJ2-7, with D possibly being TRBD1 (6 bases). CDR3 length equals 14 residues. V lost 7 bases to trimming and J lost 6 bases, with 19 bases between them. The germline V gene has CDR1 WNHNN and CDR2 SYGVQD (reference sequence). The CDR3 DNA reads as TGCGCCAGCATCCGTCAGAGGGGGTTTTGCGAGCAGTACTTC. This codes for CASIRQRGFCEQYF.

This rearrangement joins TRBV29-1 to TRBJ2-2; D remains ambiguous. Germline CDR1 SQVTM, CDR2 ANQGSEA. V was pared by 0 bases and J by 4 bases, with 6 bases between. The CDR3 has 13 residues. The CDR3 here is CSVEEGGTGELFF. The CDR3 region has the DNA TGCAGCGTTGAAGAGGGCGGCACCGGGGAGCTGTTTTTT.

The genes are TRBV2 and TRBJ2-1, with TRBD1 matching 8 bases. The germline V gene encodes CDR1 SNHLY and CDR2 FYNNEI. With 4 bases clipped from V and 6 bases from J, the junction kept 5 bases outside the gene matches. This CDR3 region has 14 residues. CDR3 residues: CASSGTGYANEQFF. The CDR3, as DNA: TGTGCCAGCAGTGGGACAGGGTATGCCAATGAGCAGTTCTTC.

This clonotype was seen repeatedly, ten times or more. The chain's CDR3 is CASSVDALNGYTF. For the CDR3, the DNA is TGTGCCAGCAGCGTAGATGCGTTGAACGGCTACACCTTC. The chain carries TRBV9 and TRBJ1-2; unclear D gene. Germline loops: CDR1 SGDLS, CDR2 YYNGEE. The germline V and J ends were trimmed by 0 bases and 8 bases, with 11 bases remaining between them. This CDR3 is built from 13 residues. The full variable domain, its missing parts supplied by reference TRBV9 and TRBJ1-2, is DSGVTQTPKHLITATGQRVTLRCSPRSGDLSVYWYQQSLDQGLQFLIQYYNGEERAKGNILERFSAQQFPDLHSELNLSSLELGDSALYFCASSVDALNGYTFGSGTRLTVV.

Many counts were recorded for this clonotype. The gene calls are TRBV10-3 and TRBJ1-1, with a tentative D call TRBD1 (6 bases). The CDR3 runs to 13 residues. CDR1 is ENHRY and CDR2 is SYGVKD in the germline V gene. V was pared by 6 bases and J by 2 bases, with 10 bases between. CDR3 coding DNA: TGTGCCATCAGACCGGGACAAAACACTGAAGCTTTCTTT. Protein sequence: CAIRPGQNTEAFF.